This T cell receptor (beta chain) was found in a study of blood T cells in healthy people across ages. A second PCR of roughly 7 to 11 cycles used a sample-barcoded 5' primer and a J-beta primer mix. TCRdb ran MiXCR on the 5' RACE reads and lists one entry per CDR3 protein. Among about 1,800,000 distinct CDR3 sequences listed, over 25% were seen once. At least ten counts were recorded for this clonotype. The sequence came from a woman younger than 45 in good health. Sequencing was performed on blood.

This chain's CDR3 is CASSTRRQGGETQYF. The CDR3 bases are TGTGCCAGCAGTACCCGTCGGCAGGGGGGAGAGACCCAGTACTTC. V usage is TRBV12-3 or TRBV12-4 and J usage is TRBJ2-5; D perhaps matches TRBD1 (7 bases). CDR3 length equals 15 residues. Trimming took off 5 bases at V and 4 bases at J, with 17 bases between the two ends.